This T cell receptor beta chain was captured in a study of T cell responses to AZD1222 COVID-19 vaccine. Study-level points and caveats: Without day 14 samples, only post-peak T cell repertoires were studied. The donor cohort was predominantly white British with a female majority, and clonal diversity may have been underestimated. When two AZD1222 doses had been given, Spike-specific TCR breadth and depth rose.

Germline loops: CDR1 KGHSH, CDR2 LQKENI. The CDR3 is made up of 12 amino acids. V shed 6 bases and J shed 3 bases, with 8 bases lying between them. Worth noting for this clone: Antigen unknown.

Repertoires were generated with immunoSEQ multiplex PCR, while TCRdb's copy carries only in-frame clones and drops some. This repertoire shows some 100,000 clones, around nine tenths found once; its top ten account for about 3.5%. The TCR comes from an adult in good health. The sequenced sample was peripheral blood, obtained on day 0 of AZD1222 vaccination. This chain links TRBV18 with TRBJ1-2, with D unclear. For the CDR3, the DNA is TGTGCCAGCTCCCGCGACCACTATGGCTACACCTTC. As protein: CASSRDHYGYTF.